This TCR beta chain emerged from a study of tumor-infiltrating lymphocytes in primary liver carcinoma. On the study more broadly: Samples gave roughly 3.5 to 7.13 million productive TCRbeta reads, similar across tissue types. Whole-study findings and limits: Only about 8-25% of top clones showed up in all five tumor regions. Compared with blood, tumor repertoires held significantly more in their top 250 clones. Between tumor regions, pairs overlapped more than tumor-adjacent and tumor-blood pairs did.

The CDR3 extends over 18 amino acids. The germline V gene has CDR1 SGHAT and CDR2 FQNNGV. About this clonotype: Its antigen remains unknown. Germline and junction disagree at one end, which may indicate a read error.

Starting from roughly 0.5 ug of total RNA, TCR beta cDNA was produced with a primer in the constant region. Slightly modified ARM-PCR served as the procedure for the TCR beta libraries. These libraries came from three rounds of nested multiplex PCR. Investigators reported that the first two PCR rounds, at 10 cycles each, used TRBV1-TRBV30 forward primers with a C-beta reverse primer. MiXCR, run by TCRdb on the multiplex PCR reads, gives a single entry per CDR3 protein. The sample yields roughly 100,000 distinct CDR3 sequences, 55% to 70% seen once. Total RNA and DNA came together from approximately 20-30 mg of bulk tissue without cell sorting.

The clonotype comes from a woman aged 55-75 years with primary liver carcinoma and hepatitis B virus infection. The chain couples TRBV11-2 to TRBJ2-6; 8 positions match TRBD1. The sequenced sample consisted of liver tumor tissue from sampling region 5. Noted subset: tumor region T5, tumor centre. The CDR3 DNA reads TGTGCCAGCAGCTTGCCAGGACAGGGCCTCTCTGGGGCCAGCGTCCTGACTTTT. Residues: CASSLPGQGLSGASVLTF.